The sequence of this T cell receptor beta chain was determined in a study of T cells in Graves' hyperthyroidism and ophthalmopathy. This clonotype was found many times. TCR beta CDR3 sequences were amplified from RNA transcripts. The HTBI primer set served for first-round RT-PCR of the TCR CDR3. TCRdb reprocessed the multiplex PCR reads with MiXCR, giving one entry per CDR3 protein. Of a few hundred thousand distinct CDR3 sequences detected, 12% to 15% appear once; the ten largest clones hold almost 35%. Sequencing was done on a sample of blood. This receptor was taken from a woman aged 40 to 50 with Graves' ophthalmopathy.

CDR3 DNA: TGTGCCAGCAGTCCCCTCCGGGACGTGAACACTGAAGCTTTCTTT. Its translation is CASSPLRDVNTEAFF. The rearrangement uses TRBV27 and TRBJ1-1; D might be TRBD1 (5 bases). The ends were cut back, 5 bases at V and 0 bases at J, with 13 bases in the middle. CDR1 and CDR2 (germline): MNHEY, SMNVEV (reference sequence). The CDR3 runs to 15 residues.